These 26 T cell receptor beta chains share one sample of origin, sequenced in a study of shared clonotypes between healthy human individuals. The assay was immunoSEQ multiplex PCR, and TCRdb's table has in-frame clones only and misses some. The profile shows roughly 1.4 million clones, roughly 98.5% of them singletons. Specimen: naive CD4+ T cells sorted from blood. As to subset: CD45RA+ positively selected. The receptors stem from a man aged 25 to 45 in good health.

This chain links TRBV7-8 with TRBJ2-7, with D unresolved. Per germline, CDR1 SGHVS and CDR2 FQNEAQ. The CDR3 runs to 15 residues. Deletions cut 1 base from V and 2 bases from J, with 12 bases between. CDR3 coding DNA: TGTGCCAGCAGCTTAGGGCTCCAGGCGCCCTACGAGCAGTACTTC. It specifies CASSLGLQAPYEQYF.

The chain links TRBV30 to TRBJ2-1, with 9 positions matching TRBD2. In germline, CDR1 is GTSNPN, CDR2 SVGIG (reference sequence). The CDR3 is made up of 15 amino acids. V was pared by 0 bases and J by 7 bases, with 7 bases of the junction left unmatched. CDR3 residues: CAWSVRSSGANEQFF. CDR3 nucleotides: TGTGCCTGGAGTGTACGGTCTAGCGGGGCTAATGAGCAGTTCTTC. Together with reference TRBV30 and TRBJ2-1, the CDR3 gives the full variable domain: SQTIHQWPATLVQPVGSPLSLECTVEGTSNPNLYWYRQAAGRGLQLLFYSVGIGQISSEVPQNLSASRPQDRQFILSSKKLLLSDSGFYLCAWSVRSSGANEQFFGPGTRLTVL.

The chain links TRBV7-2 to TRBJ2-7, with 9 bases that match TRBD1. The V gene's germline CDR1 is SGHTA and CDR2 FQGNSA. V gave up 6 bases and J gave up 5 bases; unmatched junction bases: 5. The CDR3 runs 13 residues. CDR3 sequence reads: CASRSDRGHEQYF. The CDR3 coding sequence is TGTGCCAGCAGATCGGACAGGGGCCACGAGCAGTACTTC. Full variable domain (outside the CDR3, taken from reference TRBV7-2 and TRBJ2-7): GAGVSQSPSNKVTEKGKDVELRCDPISGHTALYWYRQSLGQGLEFLIYFQGNSAPDKSGLPSDRFSAERTGGSVSTLTIQRTQQEDSAVYLCASRSDRGHEQYFGPGTRLTVT.

The CDR3 DNA reads TGTGCCAGCTCACACCTGGACAGGATTCTCTCTGGGGCCAACGTCCTGACTTTC. Its translation: CASSHLDRILSGANVLTF. V and J are TRBV18 and TRBJ2-6, with 7 positions matching TRBD1. The V segment lost 4 bases and the J segment 0 bases; nucleotides outside the gene matches: 9. The CDR3 is 18 residues long. From germline, CDR1 is KGHSH and CDR2 LQKENI. The full variable domain, rest sourced from reference TRBV18 and TRBJ2-6, is NAGVMQNPRHLVRRRGQEARLRCSPMKGHSHVYWYRQLPEEGLKFMVYLQKENIIDESGMPKERFSAEFPKEGPSILRIQQVVRGDSAAYFCASSHLDRILSGANVLTFGAGSRLTVL.

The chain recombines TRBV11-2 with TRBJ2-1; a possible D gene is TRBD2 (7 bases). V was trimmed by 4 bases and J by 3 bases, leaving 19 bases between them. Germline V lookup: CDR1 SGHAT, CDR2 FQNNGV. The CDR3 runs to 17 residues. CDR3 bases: TGTGCCAGCAGCTCCCCCTTAGGGGGGAGGGGCTACAATGAGCAGTTCTTC. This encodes CASSSPLGGRGYNEQFF.

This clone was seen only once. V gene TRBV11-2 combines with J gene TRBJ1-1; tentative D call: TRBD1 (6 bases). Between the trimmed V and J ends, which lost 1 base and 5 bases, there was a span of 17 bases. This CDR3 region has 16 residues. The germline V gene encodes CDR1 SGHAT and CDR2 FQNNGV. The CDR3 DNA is TGTGCCAGCAGCTTAGCCCCGACAGGTCGGAGAACTGAAGCTTTCTTT. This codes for CASSLAPTGRRTEAFF.

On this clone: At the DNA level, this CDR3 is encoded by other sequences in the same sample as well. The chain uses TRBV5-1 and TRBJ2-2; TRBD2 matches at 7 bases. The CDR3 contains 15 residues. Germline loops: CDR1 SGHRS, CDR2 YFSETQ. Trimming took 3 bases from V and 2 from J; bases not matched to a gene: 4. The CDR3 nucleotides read TGCGCCAGCAGCTCGGGACTAACTAACACCGGGGAGCTGTTTTTT. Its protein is CASSSGLTNTGELFF. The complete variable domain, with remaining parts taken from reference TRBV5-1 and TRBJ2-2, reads KAGVTQTPRYLIKTRGQQVTLSCSPISGHRSVSWYQQTPGQGLQFLFEYFSETQRNKGNFPGRFSGRQFSNSRSEMNVSTLELGDSALYLCASSSGLTNTGELFFGEGSRLTVL.

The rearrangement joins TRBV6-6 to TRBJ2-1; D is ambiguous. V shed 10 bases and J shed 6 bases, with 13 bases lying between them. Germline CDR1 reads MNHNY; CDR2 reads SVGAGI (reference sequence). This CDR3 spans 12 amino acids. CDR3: CATFEAPNEQFF. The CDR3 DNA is TGTGCCACCTTTGAAGCCCCCAATGAGCAGTTCTTC.

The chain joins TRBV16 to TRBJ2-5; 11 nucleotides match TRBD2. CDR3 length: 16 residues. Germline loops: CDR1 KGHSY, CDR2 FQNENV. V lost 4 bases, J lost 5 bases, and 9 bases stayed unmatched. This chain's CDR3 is CASSPIRLAGRETQYF. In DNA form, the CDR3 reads TGTGCCAGCAGCCCAATACGACTAGCGGGAAGGGAGACCCAGTACTTC.

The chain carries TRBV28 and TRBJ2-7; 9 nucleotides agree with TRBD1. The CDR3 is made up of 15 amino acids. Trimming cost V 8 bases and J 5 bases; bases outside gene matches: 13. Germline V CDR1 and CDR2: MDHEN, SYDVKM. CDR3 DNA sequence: TGTGCCAGCGGAGGGTCGGGACAGGGTAACGACGAGCAGTACTTC. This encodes CASGGSGQGNDEQYF.

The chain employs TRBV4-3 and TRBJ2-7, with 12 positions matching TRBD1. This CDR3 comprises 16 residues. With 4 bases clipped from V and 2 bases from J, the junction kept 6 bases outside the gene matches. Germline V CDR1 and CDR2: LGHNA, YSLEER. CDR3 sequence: CASSPGQGAPAYEQYF. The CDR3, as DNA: TGCGCCAGCAGCCCGGGACAGGGGGCGCCGGCCTACGAGCAGTACTTC.

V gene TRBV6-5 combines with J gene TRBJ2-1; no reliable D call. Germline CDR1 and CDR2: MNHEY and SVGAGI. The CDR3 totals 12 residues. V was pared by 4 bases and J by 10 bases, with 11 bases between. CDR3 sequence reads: CASSSPAWEQFF. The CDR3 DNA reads TGTGCCAGCAGTTCCCCGGCCTGGGAGCAGTTCTTC.

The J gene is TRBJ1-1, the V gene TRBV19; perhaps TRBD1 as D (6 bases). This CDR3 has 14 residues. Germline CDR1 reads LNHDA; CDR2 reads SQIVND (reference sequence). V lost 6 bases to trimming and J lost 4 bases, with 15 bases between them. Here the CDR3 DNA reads TGTGCCAGTAGGCAACCGGGACACGCCACTGAAGCTTTCTTT. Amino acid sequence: CASRQPGHATEAFF.

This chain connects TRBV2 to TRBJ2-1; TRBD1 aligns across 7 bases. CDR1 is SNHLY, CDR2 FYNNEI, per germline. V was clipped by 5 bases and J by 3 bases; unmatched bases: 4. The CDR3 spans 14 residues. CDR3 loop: CASSRRDSYNEQFF. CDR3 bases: TGTGCCAGCAGTCGACGGGACAGCTACAATGAGCAGTTCTTC.

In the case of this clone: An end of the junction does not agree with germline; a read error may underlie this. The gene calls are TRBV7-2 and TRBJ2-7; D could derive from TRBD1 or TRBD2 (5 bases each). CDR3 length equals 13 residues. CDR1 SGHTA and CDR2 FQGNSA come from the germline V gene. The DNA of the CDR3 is TGTGCCAGCAGCTTAGCTGGTTCGGGGACCCTAAGCTTC. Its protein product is CASSLAGSGTLSF.

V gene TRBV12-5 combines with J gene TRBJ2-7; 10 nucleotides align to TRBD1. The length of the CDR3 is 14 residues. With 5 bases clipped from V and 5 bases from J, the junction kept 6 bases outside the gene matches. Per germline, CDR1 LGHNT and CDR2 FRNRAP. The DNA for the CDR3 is TGTGCTAGTGGTCCCAGGGACAGGGGACACGAGCAGTACTTC. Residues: CASGPRDRGHEQYF. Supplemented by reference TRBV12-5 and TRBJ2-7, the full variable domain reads DARVTQTPRHKVTEMGQEVTMRCQPILGHNTVFWYRQTMMQGLELLAYFRNRAPLDDSGMPKDRFSAEMPDATLATLKIQPSEPRDSAVYFCASGPRDRGHEQYFGPGTRLTVT.

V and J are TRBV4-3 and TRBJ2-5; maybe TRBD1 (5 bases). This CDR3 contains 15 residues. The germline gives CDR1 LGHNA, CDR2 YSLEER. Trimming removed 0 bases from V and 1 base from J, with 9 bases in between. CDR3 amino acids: CASSQDKGIQETQYF. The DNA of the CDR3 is TGCGCCAGCAGCCAAGATAAGGGGATCCAAGAGACCCAGTACTTC.

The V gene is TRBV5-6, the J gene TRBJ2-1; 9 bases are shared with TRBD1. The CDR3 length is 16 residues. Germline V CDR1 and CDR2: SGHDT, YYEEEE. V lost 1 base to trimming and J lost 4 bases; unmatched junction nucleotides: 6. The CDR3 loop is CASSLRYRGLYNEQFF. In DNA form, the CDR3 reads TGTGCCAGCAGCTTGCGCTACAGGGGGCTGTACAATGAGCAGTTCTTC.

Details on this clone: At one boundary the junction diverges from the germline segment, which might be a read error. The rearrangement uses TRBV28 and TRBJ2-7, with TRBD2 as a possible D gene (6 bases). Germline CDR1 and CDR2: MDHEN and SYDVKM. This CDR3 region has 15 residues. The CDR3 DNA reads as TGTGCCAGCAGCCCCTCGGGACTTACTTCCTCCGAGCAGTACTTC. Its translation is CASSPSGLTSSEQYF.

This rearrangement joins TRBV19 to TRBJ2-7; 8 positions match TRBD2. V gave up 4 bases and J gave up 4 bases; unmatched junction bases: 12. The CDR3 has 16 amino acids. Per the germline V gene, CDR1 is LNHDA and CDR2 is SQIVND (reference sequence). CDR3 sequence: CASSSSSGRLNYEQYF. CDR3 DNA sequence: TGTGCCAGTAGTAGTTCGAGCGGGAGATTGAATTACGAGCAGTACTTC.

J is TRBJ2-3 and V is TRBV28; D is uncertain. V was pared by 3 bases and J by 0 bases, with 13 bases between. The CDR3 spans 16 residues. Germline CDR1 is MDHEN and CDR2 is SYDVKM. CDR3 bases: TGTGCCAGCAGTTTCGCCCCACCGGCTAGCACAGATACGCAGTATTTT. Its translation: CASSFAPPASTDTQYF.

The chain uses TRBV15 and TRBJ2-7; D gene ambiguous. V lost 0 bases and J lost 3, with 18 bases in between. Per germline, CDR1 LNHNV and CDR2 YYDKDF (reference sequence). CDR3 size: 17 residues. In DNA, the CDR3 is TGTGCCACCAGCAGAGATGCAGGCCGATCAAAAAACTACGAGCAGTACTTC. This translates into CATSRDAGRSKNYEQYF.

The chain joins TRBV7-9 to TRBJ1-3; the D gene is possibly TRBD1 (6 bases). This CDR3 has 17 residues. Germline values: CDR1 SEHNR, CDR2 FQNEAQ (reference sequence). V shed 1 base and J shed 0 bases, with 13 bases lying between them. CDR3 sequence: CASSLVGDKSSGNTIYF. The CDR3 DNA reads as TGTGCCAGCAGCTTAGTAGGGGACAAGAGCTCTGGAAACACCATATATTTT.

The CDR3 DNA reads TGTGCCAGCTCACGTCTTTACGAGAAATCCAATGAGCAGTTCTTC. Its protein product is CASSRLYEKSNEQFF. The chain is built from TRBV18 and TRBJ2-1; D is ambiguous. Germline V gene data show CDR1 as KGHSH and CDR2 as LQKENI. This CDR3 is built from 15 residues. V shed 4 bases and J shed 6 bases, with 16 bases lying between them.

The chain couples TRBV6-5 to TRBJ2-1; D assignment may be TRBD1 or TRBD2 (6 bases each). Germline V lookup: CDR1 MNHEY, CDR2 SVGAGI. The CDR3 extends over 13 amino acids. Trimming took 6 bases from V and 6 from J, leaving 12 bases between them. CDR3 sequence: CASRRDTINEQFF. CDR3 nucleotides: TGTGCCAGCAGGCGGGACACTATCAATGAGCAGTTCTTC.

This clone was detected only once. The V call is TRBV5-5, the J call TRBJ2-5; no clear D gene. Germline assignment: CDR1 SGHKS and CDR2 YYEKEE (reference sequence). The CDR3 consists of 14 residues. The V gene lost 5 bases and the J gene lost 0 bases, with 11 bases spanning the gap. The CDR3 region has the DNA TGTGCCAGCAGACTCCGAGTCGACCAAGAGACCCAGTACTTC. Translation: CASRLRVDQETQYF.